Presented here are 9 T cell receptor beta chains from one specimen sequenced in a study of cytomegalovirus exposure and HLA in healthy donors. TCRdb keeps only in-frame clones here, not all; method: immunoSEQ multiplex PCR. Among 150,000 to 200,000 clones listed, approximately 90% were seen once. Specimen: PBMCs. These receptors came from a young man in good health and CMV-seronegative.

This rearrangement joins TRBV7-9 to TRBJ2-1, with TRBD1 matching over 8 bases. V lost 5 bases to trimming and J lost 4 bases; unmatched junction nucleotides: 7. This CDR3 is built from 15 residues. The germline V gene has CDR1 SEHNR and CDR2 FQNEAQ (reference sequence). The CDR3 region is CASSPRDRLYNEQFF. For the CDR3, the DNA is TGTGCCAGCAGCCCGCGGGACAGGCTTTACAATGAGCAGTTCTTC.

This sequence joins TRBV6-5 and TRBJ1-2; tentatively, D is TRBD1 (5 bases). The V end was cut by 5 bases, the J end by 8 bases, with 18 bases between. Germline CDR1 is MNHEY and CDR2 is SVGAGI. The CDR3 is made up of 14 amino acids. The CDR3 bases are TGTGCCAGCAGTACCACAGGTCGGACGGAGGGCTACACCTTC. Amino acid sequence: CASSTTGRTEGYTF.

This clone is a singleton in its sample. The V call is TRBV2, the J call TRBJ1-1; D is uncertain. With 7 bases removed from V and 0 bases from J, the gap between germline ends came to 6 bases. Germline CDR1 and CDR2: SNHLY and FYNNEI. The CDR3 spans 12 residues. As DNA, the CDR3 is TGTGCCAGCACAGAACTGAACACTGAAGCTTTCTTT. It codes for CASTELNTEAFF.

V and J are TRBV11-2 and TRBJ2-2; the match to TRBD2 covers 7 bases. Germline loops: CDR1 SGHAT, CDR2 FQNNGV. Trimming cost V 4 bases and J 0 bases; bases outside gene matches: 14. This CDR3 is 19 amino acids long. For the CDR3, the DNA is TGTGCCAGCAGCTCGGGTTCTCTGGGGGGAGGGCCGAACACCGGGGAGCTGTTTTTT. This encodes CASSSGSLGGGPNTGELFF.

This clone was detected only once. DNA of the CDR3: TGCGCCAGCAGCTTGTCAGGGACAGGGAGACACGAAAAACTGTTTTTT. Translating gives CASSLSGTGRHEKLFF. V gene TRBV5-1 combines with J gene TRBJ1-4, with 9 bases aligning to TRBD1. Trimming took 1 base from V and 8 from J; bases not matched to a gene: 9. The germline gives CDR1 SGHRS, CDR2 YFSETQ. The CDR3 covers 16 residues. Complete variable domain (other parts from reference TRBV5-1 and TRBJ1-4): KAGVTQTPRYLIKTRGQQVTLSCSPISGHRSVSWYQQTPGQGLQFLFEYFSETQRNKGNFPGRFSGRQFSNSRSEMNVSTLELGDSALYLCASSLSGTGRHEKLFFGSGTQLSVL.

The CDR3, as DNA: TGTGCCAGCAGTTCAGGGGGCGCTGGCTACACCTTC. Translated, it gives CASSSGGAGYTF. This chain links TRBV28 with TRBJ1-2; 8 bases are a match to TRBD1. CDR1 MDHEN and CDR2 SYDVKM come from the germline V gene. The ends lost 4 bases at V and 7 bases at J; junction bases unmatched: 2. The CDR3 has 12 residues.

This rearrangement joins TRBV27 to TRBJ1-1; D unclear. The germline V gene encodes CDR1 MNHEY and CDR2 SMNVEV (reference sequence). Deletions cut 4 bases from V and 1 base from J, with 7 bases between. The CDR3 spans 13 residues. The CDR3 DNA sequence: TGTGCCAGCAGTTCAACACCGAACACTGAAGCTTTCTTT. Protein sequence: CASSSTPNTEAFF.

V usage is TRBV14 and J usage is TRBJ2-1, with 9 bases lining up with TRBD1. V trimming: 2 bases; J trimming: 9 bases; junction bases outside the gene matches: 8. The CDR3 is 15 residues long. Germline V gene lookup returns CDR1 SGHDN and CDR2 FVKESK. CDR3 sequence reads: CASSQPGQGMGEQFF. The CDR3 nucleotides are TGTGCCAGCAGCCAACCGGGACAGGGAATGGGTGAGCAGTTCTTC.

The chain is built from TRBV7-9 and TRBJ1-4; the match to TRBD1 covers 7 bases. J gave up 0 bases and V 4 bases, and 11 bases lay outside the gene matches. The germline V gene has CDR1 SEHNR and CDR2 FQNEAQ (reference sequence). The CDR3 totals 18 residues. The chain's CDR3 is CASSSLPLGQTTNEKLFF. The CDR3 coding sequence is TGTGCCAGCAGCTCTCTCCCGTTGGGACAGACAACTAATGAAAAACTGTTTTTT.